This passage covers 4 T cell receptor beta chains from one sample sequenced in a study of graft-versus-host responses after intestinal transplantation. Only in-frame clones appear in the TCRdb table, and some are missing; sequencing was by immunoSEQ multiplex PCR. The sample carries some 88,000 clones, under 95% recorded once. Their cognate antigens are unknown. The sample here was unstimulated CD8+ T cells sorted from spleen or lymph node cells, taken before intestinal transplant. The receptors shown here come from a human donor who received an intestinal transplant.

The CDR3, as DNA: TGTGCCAGCAGTGCGGGTGGCGGGGGTGAAGCTTTCTTT. Amino acid sequence: CASSAGGGGEAFF. The chain carries TRBV2 and TRBJ1-1, with a tentative D call TRBD1 (5 bases). V lost 4 bases and J lost 7, with 13 bases in between. CDR3 length: 13 amino acids. Germline lookup yields CDR1 SNHLY and CDR2 FYNNEI.

This chain joins TRBV7-9 and TRBJ2-7; 8 bases fit TRBD2. Germline V gene data show CDR1 as SEHNR and CDR2 as FQNEAQ (reference sequence). V lost 5 bases and J lost 0; bases outside the gene matches: 12. The CDR3 consists of 17 residues. In DNA form, the CDR3 reads TGTGCCAGCAGCGAAGAGGTCGGGGGGGCTCTCTCCTACGAGCAGTACTTC. Translated: CASSEEVGGALSYEQYF.

This rearrangement joins TRBV6-1 to TRBJ2-3; D call uncertain. Germline loops: CDR1 MNHNS, CDR2 SASEGT. V gave up 6 bases and J gave up 3 bases, with 16 bases separating them. The CDR3 length is 15 residues. The CDR3 sequence is CASRFVQVATDTQYF. The CDR3 DNA reads TGTGCCAGCAGATTCGTGCAGGTGGCAACAGATACGCAGTATTTT.

As regards this clone: Likely a read error: the CDR3 ends without its conserved phenylalanine or tryptophan. The chain recombines TRBV27 with TRBJ2-3, with D maybe TRBD2 (6 bases). The CDR3 has 14 residues. The germline V gene has CDR1 MNHEY and CDR2 SMNVEV (reference sequence). V was clipped by 4 bases and J by 4 bases, with 12 bases between them. CDR3 loop: CASSWGVGADTQYL. CDR3 DNA: TGTGCCAGCAGTTGGGGGGTGGGCGCAGATACGCAGTATCTT.